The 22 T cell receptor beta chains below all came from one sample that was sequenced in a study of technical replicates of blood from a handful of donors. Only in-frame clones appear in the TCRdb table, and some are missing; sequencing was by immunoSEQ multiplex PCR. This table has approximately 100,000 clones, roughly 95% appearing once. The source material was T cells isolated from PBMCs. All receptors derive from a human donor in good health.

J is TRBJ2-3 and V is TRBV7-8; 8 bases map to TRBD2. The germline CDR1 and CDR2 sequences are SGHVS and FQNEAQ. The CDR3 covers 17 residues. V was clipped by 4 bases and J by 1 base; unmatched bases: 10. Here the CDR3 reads CASSSSRGGAGTDTQYF. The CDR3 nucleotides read TGTGCCAGCAGCTCCTCACGGGGGGGGGCCGGCACAGATACGCAGTATTTT.

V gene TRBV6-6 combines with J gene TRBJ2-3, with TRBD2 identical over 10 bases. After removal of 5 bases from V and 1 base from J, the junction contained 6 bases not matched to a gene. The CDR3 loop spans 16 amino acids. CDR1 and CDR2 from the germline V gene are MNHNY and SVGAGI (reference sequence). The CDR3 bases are TGTGCCAGCAGTCCCCCCCTAGCGGGAGGCACAGATACGCAGTATTTT. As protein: CASSPPLAGGTDTQYF.

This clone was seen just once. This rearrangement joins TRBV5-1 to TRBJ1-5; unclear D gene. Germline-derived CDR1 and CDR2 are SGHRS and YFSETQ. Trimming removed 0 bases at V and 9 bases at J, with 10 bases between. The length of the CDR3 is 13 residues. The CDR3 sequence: CASSLGGSGPQHF. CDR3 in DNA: TGCGCCAGCAGCTTGGGAGGATCGGGGCCCCAGCATTTT.

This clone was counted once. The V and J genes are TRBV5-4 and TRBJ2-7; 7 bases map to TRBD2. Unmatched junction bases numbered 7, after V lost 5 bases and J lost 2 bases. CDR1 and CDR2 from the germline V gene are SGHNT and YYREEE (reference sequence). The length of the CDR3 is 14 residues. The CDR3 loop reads CASSTSERTYEQYF. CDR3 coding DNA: TGTGCCAGCAGTACTAGCGAACGGACCTACGAGCAGTACTTC.

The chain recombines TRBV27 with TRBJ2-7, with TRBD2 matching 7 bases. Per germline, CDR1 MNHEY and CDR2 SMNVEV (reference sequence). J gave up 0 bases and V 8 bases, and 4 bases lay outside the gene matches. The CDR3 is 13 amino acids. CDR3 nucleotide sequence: TGTGCCAGCGGGCCTAGCGGCTCCTACGAGCAGTACTTC. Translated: CASGPSGSYEQYF.

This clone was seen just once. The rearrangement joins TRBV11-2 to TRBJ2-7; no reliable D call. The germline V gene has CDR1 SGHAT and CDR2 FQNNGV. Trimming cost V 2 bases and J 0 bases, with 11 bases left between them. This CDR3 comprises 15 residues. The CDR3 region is CASSLQLRSSYEQYF. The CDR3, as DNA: TGTGCCAGCAGCTTACAGCTAAGGAGCTCCTACGAGCAGTACTTC.

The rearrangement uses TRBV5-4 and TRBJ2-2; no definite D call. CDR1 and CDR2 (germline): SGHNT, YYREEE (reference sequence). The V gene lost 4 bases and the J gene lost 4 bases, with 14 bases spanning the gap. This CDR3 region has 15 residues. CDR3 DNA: TGTGCCAGCAGCCCCCCTTCGACTCTCACCGGGGAGCTGTTTTTT. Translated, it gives CASSPPSTLTGELFF.

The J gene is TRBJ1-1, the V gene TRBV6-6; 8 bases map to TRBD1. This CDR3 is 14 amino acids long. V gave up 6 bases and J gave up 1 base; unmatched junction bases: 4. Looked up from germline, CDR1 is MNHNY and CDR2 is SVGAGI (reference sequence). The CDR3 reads CASRPDRGNTEAFF. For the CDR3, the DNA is TGTGCCAGCAGACCAGACAGGGGGAACACTGAAGCTTTCTTT.

CDR3 in amino acids: CASSISDTGELFF. For the CDR3, the DNA is TGTGCCAGTAGTATATCCGACACCGGGGAGCTGTTTTTT. The chain links TRBV19 to TRBJ2-2; D gene uncertain. Trimming stripped 2 bases from V and 3 bases from J, with 4 bases between. The germline V gene has CDR1 LNHDA and CDR2 SQIVND (reference sequence). The CDR3 runs 13 residues.

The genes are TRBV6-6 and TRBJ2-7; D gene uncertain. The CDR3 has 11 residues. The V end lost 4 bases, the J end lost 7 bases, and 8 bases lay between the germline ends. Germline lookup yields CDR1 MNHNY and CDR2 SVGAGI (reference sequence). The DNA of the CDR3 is TGTGCCAGCAGTTTACTTGGTGAGCAGTACTTC. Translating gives CASSLLGEQYF.

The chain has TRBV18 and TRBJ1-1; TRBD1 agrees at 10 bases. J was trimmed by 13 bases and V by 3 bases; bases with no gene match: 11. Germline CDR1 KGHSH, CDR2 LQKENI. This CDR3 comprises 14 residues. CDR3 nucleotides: TGTGCCAGCTCACCGGGACAGGGGAGTCGGAATGGTTTCTTT. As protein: CASSPGQGSRNGFF.

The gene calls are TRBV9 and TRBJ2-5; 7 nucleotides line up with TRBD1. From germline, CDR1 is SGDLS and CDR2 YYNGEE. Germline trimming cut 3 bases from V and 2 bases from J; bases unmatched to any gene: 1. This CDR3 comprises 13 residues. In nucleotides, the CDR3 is TGTGCCAGCAGCGAGACAGGGCAAGAGACCCAGTACTTC. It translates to CASSETGQETQYF.

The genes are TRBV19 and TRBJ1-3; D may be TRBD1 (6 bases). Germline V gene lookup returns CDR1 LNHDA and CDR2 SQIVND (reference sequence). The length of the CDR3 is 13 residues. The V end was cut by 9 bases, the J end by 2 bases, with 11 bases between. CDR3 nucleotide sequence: TGTGCCAGCCGACAGGTTCCTGGAAACACCATATATTTT. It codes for CASRQVPGNTIYF.

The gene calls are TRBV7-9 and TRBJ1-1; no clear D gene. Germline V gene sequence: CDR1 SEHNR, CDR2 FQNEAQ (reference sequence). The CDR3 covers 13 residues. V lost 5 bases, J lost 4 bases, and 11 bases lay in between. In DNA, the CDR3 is TGTGCCAGCAGCACCTATGACTCCACTGAAGCTTTCTTT. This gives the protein CASSTYDSTEAFF. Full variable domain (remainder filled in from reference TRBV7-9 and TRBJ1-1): DTGVSQNPRHKITKRGQNVTFRCDPISEHNRLYWYRQTLGQGPEFLTYFQNEAQLEKSRLLSDRFSAERPKGSFSTLEIQRTEQGDSAMYLCASSTYDSTEAFFGQGTRLTVV.

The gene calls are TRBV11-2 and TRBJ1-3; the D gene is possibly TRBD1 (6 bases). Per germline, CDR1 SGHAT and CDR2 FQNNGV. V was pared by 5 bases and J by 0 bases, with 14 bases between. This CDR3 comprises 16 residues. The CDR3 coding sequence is TGTGCCAGCAGCCAAAACACAGGGAACTCTGGAAACACCATATATTTT. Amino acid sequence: CASSQNTGNSGNTIYF. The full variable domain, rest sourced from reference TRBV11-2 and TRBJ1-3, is EAGVAQSPRYKIIEKRQSVAFWCNPISGHATLYWYQQILGQGPKLLIQFQNNGVVDDSQLPKDRFSAERLKGVDSTLKIQPAKLEDSAVYLCASSQNTGNSGNTIYFGEGSWLTVV.

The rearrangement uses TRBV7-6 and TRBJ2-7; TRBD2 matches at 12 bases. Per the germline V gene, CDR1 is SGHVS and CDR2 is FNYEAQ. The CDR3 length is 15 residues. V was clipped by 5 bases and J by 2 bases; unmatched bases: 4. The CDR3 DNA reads TGTGCCAGCAGCCCATGGACTAGCGGGACCTACGAGCAGTACTTC. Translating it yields CASSPWTSGTYEQYF.

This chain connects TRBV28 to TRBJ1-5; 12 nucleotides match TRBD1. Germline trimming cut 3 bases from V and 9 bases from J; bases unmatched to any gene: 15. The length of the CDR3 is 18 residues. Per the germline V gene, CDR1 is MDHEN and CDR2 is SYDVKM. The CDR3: CASSLERDRGRPGRPQHF. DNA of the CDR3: TGTGCCAGCAGTTTGGAAAGGGACAGGGGGCGCCCGGGGCGGCCCCAGCATTTT.

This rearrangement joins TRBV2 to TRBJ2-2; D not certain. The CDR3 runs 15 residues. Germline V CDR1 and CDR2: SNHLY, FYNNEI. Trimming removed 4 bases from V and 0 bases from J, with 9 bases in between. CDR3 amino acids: CASSVYGSNTGELFF. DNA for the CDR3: TGTGCCAGCAGTGTGTACGGTTCGAACACCGGGGAGCTGTTTTTT.

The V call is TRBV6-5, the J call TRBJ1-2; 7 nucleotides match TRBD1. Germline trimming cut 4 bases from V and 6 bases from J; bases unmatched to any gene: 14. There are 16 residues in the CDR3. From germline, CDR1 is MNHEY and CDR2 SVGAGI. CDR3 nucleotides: TGTGCCAGCAGTTCGACAGGGCCATTCCGGGGTGATGGCTACACCTTC. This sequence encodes CASSSTGPFRGDGYTF.

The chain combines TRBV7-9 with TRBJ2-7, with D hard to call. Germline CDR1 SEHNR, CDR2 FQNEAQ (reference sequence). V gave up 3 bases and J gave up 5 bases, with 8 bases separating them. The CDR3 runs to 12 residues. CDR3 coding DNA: TGTGCCAGCAGCTTTGTAGGAGACGAGCAGTACTTC. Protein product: CASSFVGDEQYF.

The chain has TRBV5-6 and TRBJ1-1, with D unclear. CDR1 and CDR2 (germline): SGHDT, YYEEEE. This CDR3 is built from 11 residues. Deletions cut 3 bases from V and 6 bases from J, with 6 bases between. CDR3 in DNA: TGTGCCAGCAGCTGGCACGCTGAAGCTTTCTTT. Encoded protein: CASSWHAEAFF.

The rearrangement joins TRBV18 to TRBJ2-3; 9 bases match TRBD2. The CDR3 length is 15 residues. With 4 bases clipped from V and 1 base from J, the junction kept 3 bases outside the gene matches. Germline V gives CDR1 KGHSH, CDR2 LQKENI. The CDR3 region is CASSRLAGRTDTQYF. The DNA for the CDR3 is TGTGCCAGCTCACGCCTAGCGGGGCGCACAGATACGCAGTATTTT.